A selection of T cell receptor beta chains follows, all from one sample in a study of cytomegalovirus exposure and HLA in healthy donors. The data were produced by immunoSEQ multiplex PCR, yet TCRdb's version contains in-frame clones alone and is incomplete. This table holds roughly 150,000 clones, approximately 86% found once. Sequenced: PBMCs. The receptor set was obtained from a man aged 25 to 40 in good health and CMV-seropositive. Each CDR3 is given with its conserved first and last residue.

TRBJ1-1 TRBV5-1 CASSLTGGGTEAFF
TRBJ1-1 TRBV7-6 CASSLGTTGNTEAFF
TRBJ1-1 TRBV5-4 CASSIGRDYTEAFF
TRBJ2-4 TRBV5-6 CASRSARGGIQYF
TRBJ2-7 TRBV6-4 CASSPTGSYEQYF
TRBJ2-3 TRBV2 CASNQRGADTQYF
TRBJ2-2 TRBV4-3 CASSQDGRRFNTGELFF
TRBJ1-5 TRBV4-3 CASSQRFDEGDSNQPQHF
TRBJ2-1 TRBV30 CAWGDRVNEQFF
TRBJ2-3 TRBV19 CASSMRPGGRGTDTQYF
TRBJ2-5 TRBV7-8 CASSPRTVQETQYF
TRBJ1-2 TRBV4-1 CASSQDEGLRYGYTF
TRBJ2-3 TRBV4-1 CASSQDPIPGSTDTQYF
TRBJ1-4 TRBV7-9 CASSPPTGEKLFF
TRBJ1-2 TRBV10-3 CAISLGQGEGYTF
TRBJ2-3 TRBV5-6 CASSLSGGAEYTDTQYF
TRBJ2-1 TRBV9 CASSAESGPYNEQFF
TRBJ1-6 TRBV7-9 CASSLDPGTGGRPLHF
TRBJ1-1 TRBV11-3 CASSSRDSLTEAFF
TRBJ1-1 TRBV5-8 CASSLTGQGDTEAFF
TRBJ1-2 TRBV4-1 CASSQELRANYGYTF
TRBJ1-3 TRBV7-9 CASSWDRVGGNTIYF
TRBJ2-7 TRBV6-5 CASSYSESYEQYF
TRBJ1-4 TRBV30 CAWSQKTSGNEKLFF
TRBJ1-1 TRBV18 CASSSQTGANTEAFF
TRBJ1-1 TRBV30 CAWSSRTGERAFF
TRBJ2-2 TRBV5-6 CASSLIVSDGELFF
TRBJ2-5 TRBV13 CASSTKGGGETQYF
TRBJ1-2 TRBV7-8 CASSLDPGYGYTF
TRBJ2-3 TRBV6-6 CASSTTTDTQYF
TRBJ1-1 TRBV9 CASSPRDMNTEAFF
TRBJ2-1 TRBV7-6 CASSIGQGLDEQFF
TRBJ1-1 TRBV27 CASSFEDRPLNTEAFF
TRBJ2-7 TRBV4-3 CASSSRDRGHEQYF
TRBJ1-2 TRBV11-2 CASSLEGGGGYTF
TRBJ2-4 TRBV4-3 CASSHSASAGYGIQYF
TRBJ1-2 TRBV5-3 CARSLVGSTYGYTF